The 21 T cell receptor beta chains in this list originate from one sample, sequenced in a study of siplizumab effects on memory and regulatory T cells (dated by TCRdb to 2018 to 2020). The library was generated by the immunoSEQ multiplex PCR assay. In its TCRdb copy, this immuneACCESS table keeps in-frame sequences only and misses some clones. Where compared with another copy, unresolved V genes explain less than half of these, and the others have no known cause. The sample records 70,000 to 95,000 clones, roughly 96% of which are singletons. The ten biggest clones cover around 0.029% of the sample. The specimen was naive CD4+ T cells sorted from blood. The cell subset or site tag for this specimen amounts to: unstimulated naive T cells. These receptors were obtained from a human donor in good health.

This chain uses TRBV6-5 with TRBJ1-2; 7 bases match TRBD1. The trim removed 2 bases at V and 4 bases at J, leaving 7 bases unmatched. Germline V gene sequence: CDR1 MNHEY, CDR2 SVGAGI. The CDR3 sequence is 15 residues long. The CDR3 region is CASSYGQEYLYGYTF. CDR3 coding DNA: TGTGCCAGCAGTTACGGACAGGAATACCTCTATGGCTACACCTTC.

The V call is TRBV6-5, the J call TRBJ2-3; D is unresolved. The CDR3 is 13 residues long. Germline-derived CDR1 and CDR2 are MNHEY and SVGAGI. Trimming took 0 bases from V and 2 from J, leaving 3 bases between them. CDR3 sequence reads: CASSYSSTDTQYF. The CDR3 nucleotides are TGTGCCAGCAGTTACTCCTCCACAGATACGCAGTATTTT.

V is TRBV4-1 and J is TRBJ1-2; TRBD1 matches at 7 bases. This CDR3 is built from 16 residues. The germline V gene encodes CDR1 MGHRA and CDR2 YSYEKL. J was trimmed by 4 bases and V by 6 bases; bases with no gene match: 14. Here the CDR3 reads CASRLTPTGIFYGYTF. The CDR3 DNA follows: TGCGCCAGCAGACTCACTCCGACAGGGATATTCTATGGCTACACCTTC.

The chain employs TRBV7-9 and TRBJ2-2, with D tentatively TRBD2 (5 bases). The V end lost 5 bases, the J end lost 8 bases, and 9 bases lay between the germline ends. CDR3 length: 12 residues. The V gene's germline CDR1 is SEHNR and CDR2 FQNEAQ (reference sequence). CDR3 region: CASSHSVGELFF. The DNA of the CDR3 is TGTGCCAGCAGCCATAGCGTGGGGGAGCTGTTTTTT.

The chain recombines TRBV27 with TRBJ2-7; D not resolved. From germline, CDR1 is MNHEY and CDR2 SMNVEV (reference sequence). The V end lost 8 bases, the J end lost 3 bases, and 14 bases lay between the germline ends. CDR3 length: 13 amino acids. The CDR3 sequence is CASGSTAFYEQYF. CDR3 coding DNA: TGTGCCAGCGGTTCCACAGCCTTCTACGAGCAGTACTTC.

The genes are TRBV25-1 and TRBJ1-2; tentatively, D is TRBD1 (5 bases). The CDR3 is made up of 16 amino acids. With 2 bases removed from V and 2 bases from J, the gap between germline ends came to 15 bases. The V gene's germline CDR1 is MGHDK and CDR2 SYGVNS. DNA for the CDR3: TGTGCCAGCAGTGAAAAACCGGGACGGTTGAACTATGGCTACACCTTC. Amino acid sequence: CASSEKPGRLNYGYTF.

This chain links TRBV6-5 with TRBJ2-7; D perhaps matches TRBD1 (6 bases). Trimming took off 5 bases at V and 1 base at J, with 12 bases between the two ends. CDR1 and CDR2 from the germline V gene are MNHEY and SVGAGI. The CDR3 is 14 amino acids. This chain's CDR3 is CASSLNRESYEQYF. The CDR3 bases are TGTGCCAGCAGTCTCAACAGGGAGTCCTACGAGCAGTACTTC.

The V gene is TRBV13, the J gene TRBJ2-5; 8 bases map to TRBD1. Germline CDR1 and CDR2: PRHDT and FYEKMQ (reference sequence). V shed 4 bases, J shed 1 base, and the junction held 5 bases outside the gene matches. The CDR3 totals 15 residues. The CDR3 sequence: CASSWGQDRQETQYF. CDR3 nucleotides: TGTGCCAGCAGCTGGGGACAGGACCGCCAAGAGACCCAGTACTTC.

This sequence joins TRBV2 and TRBJ2-5; no clear D gene. The ends were cut back, 6 bases at V and 5 bases at J, with 13 bases in the middle. Per germline, CDR1 SNHLY and CDR2 FYNNEI. This CDR3 has 13 amino acids. The CDR3 protein is CASSSWLQETQYF. The CDR3 DNA reads TGTGCCAGCAGCAGCTGGCTTCAGGAGACCCAGTACTTC.

The chain combines TRBV12-5 with TRBJ1-1; D gene uncertain. V lost 1 base to trimming and J lost 4 bases, with 7 bases between them. CDR1 and CDR2 from the germline V gene are LGHNT and FRNRAP. This CDR3 spans 13 amino acids. For the CDR3, the DNA is TGTGCTAGTGGTTTGGGACCTGGCACTGAAGCTTTCTTT. This gives the protein CASGLGPGTEAFF.

The chain uses TRBV6-1 and TRBJ2-7; D is perhaps TRBD1 (6 bases). The CDR3 consists of 15 residues. CDR1 and CDR2 (germline): MNHNS, SASEGT. V was clipped by 2 bases and J by 2 bases, with 13 bases between them. CDR3 protein: CASSENVGQPYEQYF. The CDR3 DNA follows: TGTGCCAGCAGTGAAAATGTCGGACAGCCCTACGAGCAGTACTTC.

The chain couples TRBV4-1 to TRBJ1-5, with TRBD1 as a possible D gene (6 bases). V lost 4 bases to trimming and J lost 9 bases, with 13 bases between them. From germline, CDR1 is MGHRA and CDR2 YSYEKL. There are 13 residues in the CDR3. The CDR3 region is CASSPPDRRPQHF. The CDR3 nucleotides are TGCGCCAGCAGCCCCCCGGACAGAAGGCCCCAGCATTTT.

The chain is built from TRBV7-9 and TRBJ1-1; D unclear. This CDR3 spans 13 amino acids. In germline, CDR1 is SEHNR, CDR2 FQNEAQ (reference sequence). V was cut by 5 bases and J by 4 bases, with 11 bases left in between. The CDR3 nucleotides are TGTGCCAGCAGCGCCCAGAAAAGCACTGAAGCTTTCTTT. Protein sequence: CASSAQKSTEAFF.

This clone showed up just once. The V gene is TRBV5-6, the J gene TRBJ1-5; D gene ambiguous. V was clipped by 3 bases and J by 1 base, with 11 bases between them. The CDR3 contains 15 residues. Germline V gene data show CDR1 as SGHDT and CDR2 as YYEEEE. The CDR3 sequence is CASSWRVNSNQPQHF. As DNA, the CDR3 is TGTGCCAGCAGCTGGAGGGTAAACAGCAATCAGCCCCAGCATTTT.

This chain joins TRBV19 and TRBJ1-3, with D unresolved. Germline assignment: CDR1 LNHDA and CDR2 SQIVND (reference sequence). The V and J ends lost 8 bases and 0 bases respectively, with 11 bases between them. The CDR3 has 14 amino acids. Here the CDR3 DNA reads TGTGCCAGTTCTTACAGCCACTCTGGAAACACCATATATTTT. This encodes CASSYSHSGNTIYF.

The rearrangement links TRBV9 to TRBJ2-7; D is uncertain. V shed 1 base and J shed 2 bases, with 10 bases lying between them. The CDR3 sequence is 14 residues long. Germline CDR1 is SGDLS and CDR2 is YYNGEE. The CDR3 bases are TGTGCCAGCAGCGTATTGGCAGAGACCTACGAGCAGTACTTC. It yields the protein CASSVLAETYEQYF.

This sequence joins TRBV18 and TRBJ2-7, with D possibly TRBD1 on 7 matching bases. CDR3 length equals 15 residues. Trimming left V 4 bases short and J 2 bases short, with 15 bases between. Germline CDR1 is KGHSH and CDR2 is LQKENI. CDR3 protein: CASSQVQGGTYEQYF. The DNA for the CDR3 is TGTGCCAGCTCACAAGTTCAGGGGGGAACCTACGAGCAGTACTTC.

The chain recombines TRBV28 with TRBJ1-1, with D perhaps matching TRBD1 (6 bases). The V end was cut by 7 bases, the J end by 12 bases, with 18 bases between. The CDR3 sequence is 12 residues long. The germline CDR1 and CDR2 sequences are MDHEN and SYDVKM. In DNA, the CDR3 is TGTGCCAGCACGAGCCCAGGGGTTCTAACTTTCTTT. Translated: CASTSPGVLTFF.

V usage is TRBV19 and J usage is TRBJ1-1; D might be TRBD1 (6 bases). The ends were cut back, 3 bases at V and 5 bases at J, with 10 bases in the middle. The length of the CDR3 is 13 residues. The germline V gene encodes CDR1 LNHDA and CDR2 SQIVND (reference sequence). CDR3 region: CASSIGGKTEAFF. The CDR3 region has the DNA TGTGCCAGTAGTATTGGGGGCAAGACTGAAGCTTTCTTT.

The genes are TRBV13 and TRBJ2-5; 7 bases agree with TRBD2. V shed 4 bases and J 5 bases; nucleotides not matched to a gene: 4. This CDR3 contains 13 residues. Germline V gene lookup returns CDR1 PRHDT and CDR2 FYEKMQ (reference sequence). The CDR3 is CASSWGGMETQYF. CDR3 sequence (DNA): TGTGCCAGCAGCTGGGGGGGAATGGAGACCCAGTACTTC.

The chain is built from TRBV10-3 and TRBJ2-5; a possible D gene is TRBD1 (6 bases). V lost 2 bases and J lost 4, with 11 bases in between. The CDR3 has 14 amino acids. Germline V gene sequence: CDR1 ENHRY, CDR2 SYGVKD. The DNA for the CDR3 is TGTGCCATCAGTGAGAGCCAGGGGCTAGAGACCCAGTACTTC. Encoded protein: CAISESQGLETQYF.